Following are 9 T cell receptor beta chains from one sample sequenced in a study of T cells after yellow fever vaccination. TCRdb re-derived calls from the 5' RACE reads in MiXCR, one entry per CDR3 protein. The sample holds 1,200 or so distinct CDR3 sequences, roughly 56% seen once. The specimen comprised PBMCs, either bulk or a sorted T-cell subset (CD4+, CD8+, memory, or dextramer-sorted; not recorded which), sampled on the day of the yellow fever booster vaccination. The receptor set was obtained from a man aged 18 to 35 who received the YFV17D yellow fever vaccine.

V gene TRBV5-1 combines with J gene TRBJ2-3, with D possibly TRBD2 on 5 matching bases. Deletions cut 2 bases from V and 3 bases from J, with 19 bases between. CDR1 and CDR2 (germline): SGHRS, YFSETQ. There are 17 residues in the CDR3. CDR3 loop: CASSLGRGFMLTDTQYF. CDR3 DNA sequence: TGCGCCAGCAGCTTAGGGAGAGGGTTCATGTTAACAGATACGCAGTATTTT.

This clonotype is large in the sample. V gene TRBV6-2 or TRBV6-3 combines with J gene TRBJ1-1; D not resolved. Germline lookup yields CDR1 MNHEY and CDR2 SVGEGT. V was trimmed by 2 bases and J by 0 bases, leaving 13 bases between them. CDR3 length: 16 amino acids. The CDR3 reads CASSYNVHSLNTEAFF. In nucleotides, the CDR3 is TGTGCCAGCAGTTACAACGTCCACAGCTTGAACACTGAAGCTTTCTTT.

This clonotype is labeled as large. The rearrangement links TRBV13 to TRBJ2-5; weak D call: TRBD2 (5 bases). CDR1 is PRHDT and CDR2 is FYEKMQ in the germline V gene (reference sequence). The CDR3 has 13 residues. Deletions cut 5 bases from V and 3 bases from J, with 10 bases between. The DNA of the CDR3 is TGTGCCAGCAGCCCACTAGGAGAAGAGACCCAGTACTTC. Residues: CASSPLGEETQYF.

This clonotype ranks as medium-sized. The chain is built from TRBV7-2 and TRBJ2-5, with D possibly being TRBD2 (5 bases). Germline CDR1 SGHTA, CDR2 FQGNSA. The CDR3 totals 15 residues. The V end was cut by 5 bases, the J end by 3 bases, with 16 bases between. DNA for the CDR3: TGTGCCAGCAGCCCCCGCCCGAGAGGGAAAGAGACCCAGTACTTC. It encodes CASSPRPRGKETQYF.

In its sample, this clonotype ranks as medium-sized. The CDR3 sequence is CASSVAPARDLSSGYTF. The CDR3 DNA reads TGTGCCAGCAGCGTAGCCCCAGCTAGGGACCTCTCGTCCGGCTACACCTTC. The gene calls are TRBV9 and TRBJ1-2; D possibly corresponds to TRBD1 (5 bases). The germline V gene has CDR1 SGDLS and CDR2 YYNGEE. V was cut by 0 bases and J by 8 bases, with 23 bases left in between. The CDR3 runs to 17 residues.

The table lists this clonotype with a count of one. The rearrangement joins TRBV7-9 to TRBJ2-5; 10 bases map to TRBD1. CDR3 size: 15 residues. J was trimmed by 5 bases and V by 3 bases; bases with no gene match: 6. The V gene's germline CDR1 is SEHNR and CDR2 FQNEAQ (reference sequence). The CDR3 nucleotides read TGTGCCAGCAGCTTGGTGACAGGGGGCGTTGAGACCCAGTACTTC. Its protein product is CASSLVTGGVETQYF.

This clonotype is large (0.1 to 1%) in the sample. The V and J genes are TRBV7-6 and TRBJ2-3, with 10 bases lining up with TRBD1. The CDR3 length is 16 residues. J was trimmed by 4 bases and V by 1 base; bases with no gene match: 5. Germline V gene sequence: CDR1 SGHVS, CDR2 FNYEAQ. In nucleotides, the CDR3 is TGTGCCAGCAGCTTAGAAGGGGACAGGGGTTCAGATACGCAGTATTTT. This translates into CASSLEGDRGSDTQYF.

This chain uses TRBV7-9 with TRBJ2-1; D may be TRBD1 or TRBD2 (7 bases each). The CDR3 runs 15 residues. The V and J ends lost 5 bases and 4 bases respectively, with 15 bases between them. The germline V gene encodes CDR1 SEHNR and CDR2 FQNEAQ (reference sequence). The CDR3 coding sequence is TGTGCCAGCAGCGCCAGCGGGACAGCTTACAATGAGCAGTTCTTC. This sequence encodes CASSASGTAYNEQFF.

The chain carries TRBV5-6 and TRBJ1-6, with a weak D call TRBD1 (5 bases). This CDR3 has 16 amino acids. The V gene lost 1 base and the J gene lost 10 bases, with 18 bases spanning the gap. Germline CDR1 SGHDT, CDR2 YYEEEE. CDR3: CASSLNSGRIGSPLHF. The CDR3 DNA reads TGTGCCAGCAGCTTGAACTCAGGGAGAATCGGCTCACCCCTCCACTTT.